The next 13 T cell receptor beta chains were all read from a single sample in a study of chemoradiotherapy in HPV16-positive cancers. The assay was immunoSEQ multiplex PCR, and TCRdb's table has in-frame clones only and misses some. This sample has some 13,000 clones, with around 87% found just once. The sequencing here drew on blood, taken from a patient who underwent chemoradiotherapy. The origin of the receptors is a human donor with HPV-associated anogenital cancer.

The chain couples TRBV2 to TRBJ1-2; D unclear. Germline CDR1 SNHLY, CDR2 FYNNEI. The CDR3 has 16 residues. The V end was cut by 5 bases, the J end by 4 bases, with 20 bases between. CDR3 nucleotides: TGTGCCAGCAGTCCATCTGTTGATTCCGCCCGCTATGGCTACACCTTC. This codes for CASSPSVDSARYGYTF.

The V and J genes are TRBV9 and TRBJ1-1; 7 nucleotides agree with TRBD1. The CDR3 extends over 15 amino acids. Looked up from germline, CDR1 is SGDLS and CDR2 is YYNGEE. J gave up 5 bases and V 3 bases, and 10 bases lay outside the gene matches. The DNA for the CDR3 is TGTGCCAGCAGCGGATACAGGGGAAGAGGGACTGAAGCTTTCTTT. Amino acid sequence: CASSGYRGRGTEAFF.

The chain combines TRBV5-1 with TRBJ1-4, with D tentatively TRBD1 (6 bases). CDR1 SGHRS and CDR2 YFSETQ come from the germline V gene. This CDR3 spans 16 amino acids. Trimming took 4 bases from V and 2 from J, leaving 15 bases between them. The CDR3 DNA reads as TGCGCCAGCAGCCCAGTCGAACAGGGCACTAATGAAAAACTGTTTTTT. It is translated as CASSPVEQGTNEKLFF.

The rearrangement joins TRBV9 to TRBJ2-7; 12 positions match TRBD2. The germline CDR1 and CDR2 sequences are SGDLS and YYNGEE. J gave up 0 bases and V 3 bases, and 7 bases lay outside the gene matches. The CDR3 loop spans 17 amino acids. This CDR3 reads CASSDGLAGFFSYEQYV. CDR3 coding DNA: TGTGCCAGCAGCGATGGACTAGCGGGGTTCTTCTCCTACGAGCAGTACGTC.

The chain has TRBV29-1 and TRBJ2-2, with D hard to call. The CDR3 extends over 14 amino acids. The V end lost 3 bases, the J end lost 1 base, and 9 bases lay between the germline ends. CDR1 and CDR2 (germline): SQVTM, ANQGSEA. CDR3 region: CSVDSGQNTGELFF. CDR3 in DNA: TGCAGCGTTGATTCAGGCCAGAACACCGGGGAGCTGTTTTTT.

The V and J genes are TRBV6-1 and TRBJ1-3, with D possibly matching TRBD1 (6 bases). The CDR3 is made up of 16 amino acids. Germline V gives CDR1 MNHNS, CDR2 SASEGT. The V and J ends lost 1 base and 0 bases respectively, with 10 bases between them. CDR3 protein: CASSEVRTASGNTIYF. The CDR3 bases are TGTGCCAGCAGTGAAGTTCGGACAGCCTCTGGAAACACCATATATTTT.

V usage is TRBV5-5 and J usage is TRBJ2-3; either TRBD1 or TRBD2 may supply D (6 bases each). Germline values: CDR1 SGHKS, CDR2 YYEKEE (reference sequence). The CDR3 length is 15 residues. V was clipped by 0 bases and J by 2 bases, with 10 bases between them. The CDR3 nucleotides are TGTGCCAGCAGCTTGGGGGGGGCCCACACAGATACGCAGTATTTT. It encodes CASSLGGAHTDTQYF. The full variable domain, rest sourced from reference TRBV5-5 and TRBJ2-3, is DAGVTQSPTHLIKTRGQQVTLRCSPISGHKSVSWYQQVLGQGPQFIFQYYEKEERGRGNFPDRFSARQFPNYSSELNVNALLLGDSALYLCASSLGGAHTDTQYFGPGTRLTVL.

This clone was observed a handful of times. This chain links TRBV27 with TRBJ2-7; 8 positions agree with TRBD1. The CDR3 extends over 15 amino acids. The V gene end was trimmed by 7 bases and the J gene end by 0 bases; junction bases not matched to a gene: 8. The germline gives CDR1 MNHEY, CDR2 SMNVEV (reference sequence). CDR3 in DNA: TGTGCCAGCAAGGCGGGACAGGCGAACTCCTACGAGCAGTACTTC. Residues: CASKAGQANSYEQYF.

This clone was found once. The V call is TRBV30, the J call TRBJ1-3; no definite D call. The germline CDR1 and CDR2 sequences are GTSNPN and SVGIG (reference sequence). The CDR3 runs 12 residues. V lost 3 bases and J lost 0, with 3 bases in between. The CDR3, as DNA: TGTGCCTGGAGGAGCTCTGGAAACACCATATATTTT. The encoded protein is CAWRSSGNTIYF.

The rearrangement uses TRBV19 and TRBJ1-5; no definite D call. Trimming removed 3 bases at V and 3 bases at J, with 12 bases between. The V gene's germline CDR1 is LNHDA and CDR2 SQIVND (reference sequence). The CDR3 contains 15 residues. Here the CDR3 DNA reads TGTGCCAGTAGTATCTTAGCGGAGAACAATCAGCCCCAGCATTTT. It codes for CASSILAENNQPQHF.

This chain links TRBV6-1 with TRBJ2-2; TRBD2 matches 9 bases. The CDR3 is made up of 16 amino acids. CDR1 is MNHNS, CDR2 SASEGT, per germline. V was clipped by 4 bases and J by 0 bases; unmatched bases: 3. The CDR3 loop is CASSARGGANTGELFF. The CDR3 DNA sequence: TGTGCCAGCAGTGCCCGCGGGGGGGCGAACACCGGGGAGCTGTTTTTT.

The rearrangement joins TRBV6-5 to TRBJ2-1, with D possibly called TRBD1 or TRBD2 (5 bases each). The V and J ends lost 0 bases and 15 bases respectively, with 9 bases between them. The germline V gene encodes CDR1 MNHEY and CDR2 SVGAGI. CDR3 size: 11 residues. The CDR3 DNA is TGTGCCAGCAGTTACTCTGGGGGATCGTTCTTC. This codes for CASSYSGGSFF.

The chain is built from TRBV6-1 and TRBJ1-2, with 8 bases lining up with TRBD1. CDR3 length: 12 residues. Germline V lookup: CDR1 MNHNS, CDR2 SASEGT. Losses at the gene ends were 5 bases for V and 11 bases for J; bases not matched to a gene: 7. For the CDR3, the DNA is TGTGCCAGCAGTTCGACAGGGGAGTTTTACACCTTC. It yields the protein CASSSTGEFYTF.